This T cell receptor (beta chain) was sequenced for a study of cytomegalovirus exposure and HLA in healthy donors (dated by TCRdb to the late 2010s). Study-wide context: According to a later analysis, the roughly 120 validation repertoires were produced on the same platform as the roughly 700 repertoires of the first cohort. The study aimed to test whether signatures of past pathogen exposure could be identified by cataloging public T cell receptors. A separate validation cohort of roughly 130 different subjects was used in addition to the roughly 620-subject first cohort. High-throughput TCR immunosequencing, statistical association of individual TCRs with disease status, and machine learning were combined to predict cytomegalovirus infection status.

As to this clone: It lacks a known antigen. No base-level quality is on record; no much larger clone is a single base apart.

V lost 3 bases and J lost 1 base; the stretch between them is 9 bases long. CDR1 and CDR2 are drawn from the germline V gene (reference sequence): SGHNT, YYREEE. The CDR3 contains 14 residues, cysteine and phenylalanine counted. CDR3 DNA only is kept here, 42 bases in frame from base 1. Paper-wide results and their limitations: The authors suggested that the approach could potentially be generalized to other disease states and immunological phenotypes. Subsequent analysis determined that TCRs grouped into clusters in the first cohort also showed a tendency toward co-occurrence across the 120 or so validation repertoires, and 94% of cluster scores exceeded 0. A later analysis had no HLA typing for the validation cohort, so co-occurrence there was scored across all 130 or so repertoires. Most TCR sequences were seen in very few donors, while some public TCRs were found in many individuals. A few of the identified cytomegalovirus-associated TCR beta chains were confirmed in vitro to be specific for cytomegalovirus antigens. The study gave a list of 150 to 200 TCR beta chains associated with cytomegalovirus. The classifier was reported to diagnose cytomegalovirus status with high specificity and sensitivity in both the original cohort and the validation cohort.

The receptor library was made with the immunoSEQ multiplex PCR assay. In the source study's methods: A statistical classification framework was built to diagnose cytomegalovirus status from the catalog of TCR beta chain sequences. TCRdb stores this immuneACCESS table with in-frame sequences only. Part of the clones is absent; in the studies checked, under half of the shortfall reflects unresolved V genes, and no reason is known for the rest. V and J calls plus clone size are reproduced from that table; the DNA served to infer D and trimming. Recorded for this sample are around 220,000 clones; about 91% of them occurred a single time. The ten largest clones take up about 2.7% of the sample. The donors belonged to the validation cohort of over a hundred subjects, which was separate from the roughly 680-subject first cohort.

Recombination linked TRBV5-4 to TRBJ2-3; the D gene cannot be named for sure. Sequencing was done on a sample of PBMCs. This TCR came from a woman between 18 and 29 years old in good health and CMV-seronegative. This receptor has the CDR3 CASSYPPGTDTQYF. The nucleotide sequence is TGTGCCAGCAGCTATCCGCCAGGCACAGATACGCAGTATTTT.